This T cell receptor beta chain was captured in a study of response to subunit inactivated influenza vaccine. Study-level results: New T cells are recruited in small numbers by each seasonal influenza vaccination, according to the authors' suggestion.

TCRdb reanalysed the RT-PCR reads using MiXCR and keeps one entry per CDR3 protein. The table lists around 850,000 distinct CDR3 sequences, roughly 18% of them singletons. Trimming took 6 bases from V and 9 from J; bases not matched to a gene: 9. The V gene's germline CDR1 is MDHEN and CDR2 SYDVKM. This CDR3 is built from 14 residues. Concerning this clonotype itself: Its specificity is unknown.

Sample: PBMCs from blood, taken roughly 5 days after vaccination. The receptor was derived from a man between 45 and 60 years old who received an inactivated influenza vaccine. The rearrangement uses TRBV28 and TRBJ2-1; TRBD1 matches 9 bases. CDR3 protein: CASRSTGGRGEQFF. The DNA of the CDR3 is TGTGCCAGCAGATCTACAGGGGGCCGGGGTGAGCAGTTCTTC.